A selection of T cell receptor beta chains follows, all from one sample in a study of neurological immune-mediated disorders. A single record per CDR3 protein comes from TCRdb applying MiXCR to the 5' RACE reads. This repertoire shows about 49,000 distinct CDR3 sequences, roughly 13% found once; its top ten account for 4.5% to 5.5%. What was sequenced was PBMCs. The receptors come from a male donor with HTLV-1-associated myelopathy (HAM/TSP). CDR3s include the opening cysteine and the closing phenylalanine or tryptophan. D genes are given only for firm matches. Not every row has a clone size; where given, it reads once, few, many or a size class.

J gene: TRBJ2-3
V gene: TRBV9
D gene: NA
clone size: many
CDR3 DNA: TGTGCCAGCAGCTCCGGGGGGCCAGGGACAGATACGCAGTATTTT
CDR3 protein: CASSSGGPGTDTQYF

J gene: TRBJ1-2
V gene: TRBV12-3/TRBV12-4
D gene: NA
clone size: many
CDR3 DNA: TGTGCCAGCAGTTTAGCGACCACCTATGGCTACACCTTC
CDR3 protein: CASSLATTYGYTF

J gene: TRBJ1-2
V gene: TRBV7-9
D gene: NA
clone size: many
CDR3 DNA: TGTGCCAGCAGTCAATCAGGGTTCGGGGATGGCTACACCTTC
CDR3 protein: CASSQSGFGDGYTF

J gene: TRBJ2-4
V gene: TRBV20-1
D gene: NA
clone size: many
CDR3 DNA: TGCAGTGCTAGGAAGCCAACTGTCGTAGCCAAAAACATTCAGTACTTC
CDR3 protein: CSARKPTVVAKNIQYF

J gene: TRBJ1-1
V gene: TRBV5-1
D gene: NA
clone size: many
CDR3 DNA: TGCGCCAGCAGCTTGGGGACGAACACTGAAGCTTTCTTT
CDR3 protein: CASSLGTNTEAFF

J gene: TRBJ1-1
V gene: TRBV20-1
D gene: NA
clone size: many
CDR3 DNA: TGCAGTGCTATGGGCGGTATGAACACTGAAGCTTTCTTT
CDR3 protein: CSAMGGMNTEAFF

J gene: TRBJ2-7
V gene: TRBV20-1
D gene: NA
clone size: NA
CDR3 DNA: TGCAGTGCTAGCAAGATGGGGGACCTAGATGAGCAGTACTTC
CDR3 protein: CSASKMGDLDEQYF

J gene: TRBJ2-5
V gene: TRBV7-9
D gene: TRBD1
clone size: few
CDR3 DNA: TGTGCCAGCAGCCAAGGGACAGACCAAGAGACCCAGTACTTC
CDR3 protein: CASSQGTDQETQYF

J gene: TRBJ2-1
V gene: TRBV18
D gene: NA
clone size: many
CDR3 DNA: TGTGCCAGCTCACCCGCCAATGAGCAGTTCTTC
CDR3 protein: CASSPANEQFF

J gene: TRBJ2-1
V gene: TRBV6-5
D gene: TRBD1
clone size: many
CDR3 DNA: TGTGCCAGCAAAACCCCCGGGACAGGGTACAATGAGCAGTTCTTC
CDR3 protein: CASKTPGTGYNEQFF

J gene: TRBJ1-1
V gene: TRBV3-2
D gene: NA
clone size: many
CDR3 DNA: TGTGCCAGCAGCCAGCCTCTGGGGTGCCGGAACACTGAAGCTTTCTTT
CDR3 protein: CASSQPLGCRNTEAFF

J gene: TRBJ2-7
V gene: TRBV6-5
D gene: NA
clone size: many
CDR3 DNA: TGTGCCAGCAGTTGGGGGGCAGGATCATTCTACGAGCAGTACTTC
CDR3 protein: CASSWGAGSFYEQYF

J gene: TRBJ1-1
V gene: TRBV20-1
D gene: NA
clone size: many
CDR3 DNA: TGCAGTGCTAAGGGGAGATTGAACACTGAAGCTTTCTTT
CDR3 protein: CSAKGRLNTEAFF

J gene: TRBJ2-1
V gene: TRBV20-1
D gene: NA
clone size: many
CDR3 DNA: TGCAGTAGAGCCAGATCGGGCAATGAGCAGTTCTTC
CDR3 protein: CSRARSGNEQFF

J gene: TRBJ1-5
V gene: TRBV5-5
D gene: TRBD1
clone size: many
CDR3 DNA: TGTGCCAGCAGCTTGTATGTTAAGGGGGCTGGGCCCCAGCATTTT
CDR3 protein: CASSLYVKGAGPQHF

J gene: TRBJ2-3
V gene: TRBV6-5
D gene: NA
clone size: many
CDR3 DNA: TGTGCCAGCAGCCTTAGCGCGGACAGCACAGATACGCAGTATTTT
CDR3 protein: CASSLSADSTDTQYF

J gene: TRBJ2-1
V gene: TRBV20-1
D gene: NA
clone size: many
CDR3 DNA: TGCAGTGCTCGACAAACCTACAATGAGCAGTTCTTC
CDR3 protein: CSARQTYNEQFF

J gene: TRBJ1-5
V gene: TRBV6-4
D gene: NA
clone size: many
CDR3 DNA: TGTGCCAGCAGTGACTCAGGTGGTAGCAATCAGCCCCAGCATTTT
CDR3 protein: CASSDSGGSNQPQHF

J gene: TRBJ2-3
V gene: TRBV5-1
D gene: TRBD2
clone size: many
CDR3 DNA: TGCGCCAGCAGCGTAAGCGGGGGGGCAGATACGCAGTATTTT
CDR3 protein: CASSVSGGADTQYF

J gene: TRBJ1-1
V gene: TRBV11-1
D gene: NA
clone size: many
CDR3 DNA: TGTGCCAGCAGCTTAGACCCTATGGACACTGAAGCTTTCTTT
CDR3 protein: CASSLDPMDTEAFF

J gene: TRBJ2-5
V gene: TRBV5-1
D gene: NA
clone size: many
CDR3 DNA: TGCGCCAGCAGTCAAGGACGACTTGGGCGTGAGACCCAGTACTTC
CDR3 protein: CASSQGRLGRETQYF

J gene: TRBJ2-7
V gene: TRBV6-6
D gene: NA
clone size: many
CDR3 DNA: TGTGCCAGCAGTCAGTCGACAGGCGGAAGCTCCTACGAGCAGTACTTC
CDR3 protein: CASSQSTGGSSYEQYF

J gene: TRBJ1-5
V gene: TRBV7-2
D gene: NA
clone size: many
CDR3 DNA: TGTGCCAGCAGCTTAGCGGGTGGTGTCAATCAGCCCCAGCATTTT
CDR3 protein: CASSLAGGVNQPQHF

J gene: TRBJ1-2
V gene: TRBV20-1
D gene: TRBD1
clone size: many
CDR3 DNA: TGCAGTGCTAGAGGACAGGGGGAGACGACCTATGGCTACACCTTC
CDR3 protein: CSARGQGETTYGYTF

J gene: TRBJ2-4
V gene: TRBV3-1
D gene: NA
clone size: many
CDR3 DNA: TGTGCCAGCAGCCAACGAAGGGAGGGGACATGGGGTCCCATTCAGTACTTC
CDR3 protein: CASSQRREGTWGPIQYF

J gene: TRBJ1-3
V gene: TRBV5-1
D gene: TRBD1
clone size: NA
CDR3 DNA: TGCGCCAGCAGTCGGGGACAGTTCTCTGGAAACACCATATATTTT
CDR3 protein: CASSRGQFSGNTIYF

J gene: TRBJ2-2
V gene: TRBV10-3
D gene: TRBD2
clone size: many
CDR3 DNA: TGTGCCACCCGCCGGGACTACAAGGGTCTCACCGGGGAGCTGTTTTTT
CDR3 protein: CATRRDYKGLTGELFF